This TCR beta chain emerged from a study of blood T cells in healthy people across ages. Healthy Caucasian individuals from Russia aged roughly 6 to 90 served as donors. Regarding this clonotype: Its antigen is undetermined.

Overall study results and limits: TCR beta diversity, measured per million T cells, fell in a roughly linear way with age.

V gave up 1 base and J gave up 4 bases, with 14 bases separating them. This CDR3 has 16 residues. Per germline, CDR1 SEHNR and CDR2 FQNEAQ (reference sequence). It was with a sample-barcoded 5' primer and a J-beta primer mix that a second PCR of about 6 to 12 cycles was run. Each cDNA molecule was tagged by a template-switch adaptor that had 12 random nucleotides. TCRdb re-analysed the 5' RACE reads in MiXCR, keeping a single row per CDR3 protein. The table has 800,000 to 950,000 distinct CDR3 sequences, about 44% seen once. The chain uses TRBV7-9 and TRBJ2-1; maybe TRBD1 (5 bases). This TCR was sampled from a man aged 25-45 years in good health. The specimen sequenced was blood. The CDR3, as DNA: TGTGCCAGCAGCTTAGGTCAGGGTTTGGGTTACAATGAGCAGTTCTTC. Translated, it gives CASSLGQGLGYNEQFF.